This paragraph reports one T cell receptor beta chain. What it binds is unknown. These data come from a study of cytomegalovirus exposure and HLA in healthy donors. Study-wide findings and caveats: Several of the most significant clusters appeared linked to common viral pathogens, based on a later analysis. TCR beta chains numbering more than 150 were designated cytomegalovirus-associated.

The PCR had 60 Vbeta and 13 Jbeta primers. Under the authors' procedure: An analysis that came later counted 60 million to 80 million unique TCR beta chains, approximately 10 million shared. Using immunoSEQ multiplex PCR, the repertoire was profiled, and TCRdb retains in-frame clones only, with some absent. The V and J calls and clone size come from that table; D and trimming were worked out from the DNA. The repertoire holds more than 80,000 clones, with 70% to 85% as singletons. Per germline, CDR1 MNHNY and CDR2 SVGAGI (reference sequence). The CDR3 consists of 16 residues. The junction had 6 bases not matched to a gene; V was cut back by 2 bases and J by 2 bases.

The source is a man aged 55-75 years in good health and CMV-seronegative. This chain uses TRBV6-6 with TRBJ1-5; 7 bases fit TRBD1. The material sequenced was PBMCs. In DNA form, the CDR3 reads TGTGCCAGCAGTTACGGAGGGGGCTCGCGCAATCAGCCCCAGCATTTT. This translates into CASSYGGGSRNQPQHF.